Listed below are T cell receptor beta chains from one sample, sequenced in a study of cytomegalovirus exposure and HLA in healthy donors. Only in-frame clones appear in the TCRdb table, and some are missing; sequencing was by immunoSEQ multiplex PCR. This sample carries 150,000 or so clones, about 79% of them seen once, and the ten largest clones take around 6.6%. Source material: PBMCs. The receptors were sampled from a middle-aged man in good health and CMV-seropositive. Both conserved end residues are part of each CDR3.

J	V	CDR3
TRBJ2-3	TRBV6-6	CASSQLGTDTQYF
TRBJ2-6	TRBV19	CASSIPGSGANVLTF
TRBJ2-3	TRBV7-3	CASSLALDLYTDTQYF
TRBJ2-3	TRBV7-8	CASSFGLRGDTQYF
TRBJ1-3	TRBV9	CASSVGQTSGNTIYF
TRBJ1-2	TRBV7-8	CASSSEGAVEGWGYTF
TRBJ2-1	TRBV20-1	CSASQVDEQFF
TRBJ2-5	TRBV7-9	CASSLNGVQETQYF
TRBJ2-3	TRBV7-3	CASSLTGSLAGSTDTQYF
TRBJ2-5	TRBV9	CASSVTSGGETQYF
TRBJ1-1	TRBV5-4	CASSLPGRTEAFF
TRBJ1-5	TRBV15	CATSRSTGVGGNQPQHF
TRBJ1-1	TRBV6-6	CASSYPGTGTSEAFF
TRBJ1-5	TRBV2	CASSSDGQDYSNQPQHF
TRBJ2-2	TRBV7-3	CASSPQGAVGTGELFF
TRBJ1-1	TRBV27	CASSPGQGFTEAFF
TRBJ2-6	TRBV5-4	CASSIEDVLTF
TRBJ2-1	TRBV11-3	CASSPEGRSEQFF
TRBJ1-5	TRBV15	CATSRVRGHGNQPQHF
TRBJ1-4	TRBV2	CASSKGQGNEKLFF
TRBJ1-3	TRBV5-6	CASTLSPYRAWSGNTIYF
TRBJ1-1	TRBV19	CASSMAGGTEAFF
TRBJ2-2	TRBV19	CASLPGDRGRTGELFF
TRBJ2-2	TRBV11-3	CASSLDLRRESELFF
TRBJ1-2	TRBV2	CASSEPAGEGGGYGYTF
TRBJ2-5	TRBV7-9	CASSLEPRPTRETQYF
TRBJ1-1	TRBV11-2	CASSLAGARPLEAFF
TRBJ2-5	TRBV7-3	CASSLLAGGAETQYF
TRBJ1-5	TRBV15	CATSRDLRVAQPQHF
TRBJ1-2	TRBV2	CASSGTDDKVFNYGYTF
TRBJ2-6	TRBV6-6	CASSENSGANVLTF
TRBJ2-3	TRBV11-3	CASSLRRGSADTQYF
TRBJ2-5	TRBV30	CAWSVRVSETQYF
TRBJ1-1	TRBV2	CASEDRVDPEAFF
TRBJ1-1	TRBV11-2	CASSLSTEAFF
TRBJ1-2	TRBV7-3	CASRGPGRRYGYTF
TRBJ1-5	TRBV18	CASSGGRIKVSNQPQHF
TRBJ1-1	TRBV18	CASSPPTGKVTEAFF
TRBJ1-2	TRBV4-1	CASSLDLGNTGGFYGYTF
TRBJ2-1	TRBV27	CASSEGTSGRNEQFF
TRBJ1-6	TRBV5-1	CASSLDGDSPLHF
TRBJ2-2	TRBV5-1	CASSITRQGETGELFF
TRBJ1-1	TRBV11-2	CASTWGEANTEAFF
TRBJ1-3	TRBV11-2	CASSLVQASGNTIYF
TRBJ2-5	TRBV7-9	CASSPRSQGQKETQYF
TRBJ2-2	TRBV5-1	CASSLGEAGDTGELFF
TRBJ1-2	TRBV25-1	CASSNGQGYYGYTF
TRBJ1-1	TRBV7-9	CASTFRDRENTEAFF
TRBJ2-5	TRBV5-4	CASSSGTRDRGQQETQYF
TRBJ2-2	TRBV7-9	CASSLGGTSGPGELFF
TRBJ2-1	TRBV7-6	CASSLGSEQFF